One sample yielded the 29 T cell receptor beta chains listed below, sequenced in a study of cytomegalovirus exposure and HLA in healthy donors (dated by TCRdb to 2017 to 2019). The protocol used for the library was the immunoSEQ multiplex PCR assay. A mixture of 60 forward primers for TCR Vbeta segments and 13 reverse primers for TCR Jbeta segments was used in the multiplex PCR. TCRdb provides this immuneACCESS table in a form limited to in-frame rearrangements. Some clones are lacking; in checked studies, under half of them reflect an unresolved V gene, and why the rest are absent is not known. This sample holds roughly 160,000 clones; approximately 73% were observed only once. The ten most abundant clones make up approximately 5.4% of the sample. The sample was PBMCs. The source is a young woman in good health and CMV-seropositive.

This clone has just a few counts. One end of the junction varies from germline; a read error may be responsible. The chain carries TRBV7-7 and TRBJ2-5; maybe TRBD1 (5 bases). Germline lookup yields CDR1 SSHAT and CDR2 FNYEAQ (reference sequence). The CDR3 is 13 residues long. The CDR3 bases are TGTGCTAGCAGCTTGAGCAGGGCCGAGACCCAGTACTTC. Translated: CASSLSRAETQYF. The full variable domain, its missing parts supplied by reference TRBV7-7 and TRBJ2-5, is GAGVSQSPRYKVTKRGQDVTLRCDPISSHATLYWYQQALGQGPEFLTYFNYEAQPDKSGLPSDRFSAERPEGSISTLTIQRTEQRDSAMYRCASSLSRAETQYFGPGTRLLVL.

The CDR3 reads CASSVKDRAYGYTF. CDR3 DNA sequence: TGTGCCAGCAGCGTGAAGGACAGGGCCTATGGCTACACCTTC. This chain links TRBV9 with TRBJ1-2, with 8 bases identical to TRBD1. From germline, CDR1 is SGDLS and CDR2 YYNGEE. The CDR3 consists of 14 residues. Unmatched junction bases numbered 4, after V lost 2 bases and J lost 4 bases.

CDR3 sequence: CASSRGDRALGQPQHF. Written as DNA, the CDR3 is TGTGCCAGCAGTAGAGGGGACAGGGCTCTCGGACAGCCCCAGCATTTT. The chain uses TRBV28 and TRBJ1-5; TRBD1 agrees at 9 bases. With 5 bases clipped from V and 7 bases from J, the junction kept 12 bases outside the gene matches. CDR1 MDHEN and CDR2 SYDVKM come from the germline V gene. The CDR3 sequence is 16 residues long.

In this sample, this clone turned up once. The junction differs from germline at one of its ends, possibly a read error. The rearrangement uses TRBV7-9 and TRBJ2-2, with TRBD1 as a possible D gene (5 bases). The germline V gene has CDR1 SEHNR and CDR2 FQNEAQ (reference sequence). The CDR3 totals 16 residues. In nucleotides, the CDR3 is TGTTCCAGCAGCCCAGGGCGAGCTATAAACACCGGGGAGCTGTTTTTT. This sequence encodes CSSSPGRAINTGELFF.

The chain has TRBV11-2 and TRBJ2-3; 7 bases line up with TRBD1. The V and J ends lost 4 bases and 0 bases, in that order; junction bases with no gene match: 4. Germline V gene sequence: CDR1 SGHAT, CDR2 FQNNGV. The CDR3 sequence is 15 residues long. The CDR3 sequence is CASSSGTASTDTQYF. The DNA for the CDR3 is TGTGCCAGCAGCTCCGGGACAGCTAGCACAGATACGCAGTATTTT.

The chain employs TRBV5-1 and TRBJ1-3; a possible D gene is TRBD1 (6 bases). CDR1 SGHRS and CDR2 YFSETQ come from the germline V gene. The CDR3 loop spans 16 amino acids. The germline V and J ends were trimmed by 4 bases and 4 bases, with 18 bases remaining between them. The CDR3 sequence is CASSLYDRTAGNTIYF. DNA of the CDR3: TGCGCCAGCAGCCTATACGATCGGACAGCAGGAAACACCATATATTTT.

The chain has TRBV5-6 and TRBJ2-2; tentatively, D is TRBD2 (5 bases). Trimming removed 1 base at V and 8 bases at J, with 15 bases between. CDR1 is SGHDT and CDR2 is YYEEEE in the germline V gene. CDR3 length equals 15 residues. In nucleotides, the CDR3 is TGTGCCAGCAGCTTGTCAGGCGGGTTCCCAGGGGAGCTGTTTTTT. This codes for CASSLSGGFPGELFF.

This rearrangement joins TRBV2 to TRBJ2-5; 10 bases agree with TRBD2. Germline V gene sequence: CDR1 SNHLY, CDR2 FYNNEI. This CDR3 contains 14 residues. The trim removed 9 bases at V and 1 base at J, leaving 5 bases unmatched. CDR3 residues: CASRGLARQETQYF. As DNA, the CDR3 is TGTGCCAGTAGGGGACTAGCGCGCCAAGAGACCCAGTACTTC.

The chain combines TRBV4-2 with TRBJ2-5, with 9 bases lining up with TRBD2. The V and J ends lost 1 base and 2 bases, in that order; junction bases with no gene match: 8. CDR1 and CDR2 from the germline V gene are LGHNA and YNFKEQ. This CDR3 spans 17 amino acids. The CDR3 DNA reads TGTGCCAGCAGCCAAGGAGCGGGGGGTAGCCTACAAGAGACCCAGTACTTC. Translating gives CASSQGAGGSLQETQYF.

The V call is TRBV4-3, the J call TRBJ1-1; the D is unclear. Trimming took off 1 base at V and 0 bases at J, with 6 bases between the two ends. The CDR3 spans 14 residues. Germline CDR1 is LGHNA and CDR2 is YSLEER. The CDR3 spells CASSQGVMNTEAFF. In DNA, the CDR3 is TGCGCCAGCAGCCAAGGAGTTATGAACACTGAAGCTTTCTTT.

This rearrangement joins TRBV11-1 to TRBJ2-7; possibly TRBD1 for D (6 bases). Germline CDR1 SGHAT, CDR2 FQDESV (reference sequence). The CDR3 has 14 residues. V was clipped by 6 bases and J by 3 bases, with 15 bases between them. In DNA, the CDR3 is TGTGCCAGCAGTTACCCAGACAGGTACTACGAGCAGTACTTC. It specifies CASSYPDRYYEQYF.

The V gene is TRBV6-6, the J gene TRBJ1-1, with 7 nucleotides matching TRBD1. This CDR3 comprises 15 residues. The germline V gene encodes CDR1 MNHNY and CDR2 SVGAGI (reference sequence). V gave up 5 bases and J gave up 3 bases; unmatched junction bases: 9. The CDR3 DNA reads TGTGCCAGCAGTCCCCGACAGGGTAGGGACACTGAAGCTTTCTTT. Amino acids: CASSPRQGRDTEAFF.

The CDR3 DNA follows: TGCGCCAGCAGCCAGGACAGGGCTCTTGGCTATGGCTACACCTTC. Amino acids: CASSQDRALGYGYTF. The J gene is TRBJ1-2, the V gene TRBV4-3, with 8 bases fitting TRBD1. The junction had 7 bases not matched to a gene; V was cut back by 3 bases and J by 4 bases. CDR3 length equals 15 residues. CDR1 and CDR2 (germline): LGHNA, YSLEER.

This chain joins TRBV7-9 and TRBJ2-1; a weak D match, TRBD2 (6 bases). Germline V lookup: CDR1 SEHNR, CDR2 FQNEAQ (reference sequence). The CDR3 sequence is 13 residues long. Trimming removed 4 bases from V and 8 bases from J, with 12 bases in between. CDR3 residues: CASSYYGSDEQFF. The CDR3 region has the DNA TGTGCCAGCAGCTATTACGGGAGCGATGAGCAGTTCTTC.

The V gene is TRBV9, the J gene TRBJ2-2; 7 bases agree with TRBD1. V shed 0 bases, J shed 3 bases, and the junction held 2 bases outside the gene matches. The CDR3 runs 15 residues. Per germline, CDR1 SGDLS and CDR2 YYNGEE. DNA for the CDR3: TGTGCCAGCAGCGTAGTCGGGACAGACACCGGGGAGCTGTTTTTT. Its protein product is CASSVVGTDTGELFF.

J is TRBJ1-4 and V is TRBV6-1, with 8 bases fitting TRBD1. The CDR3 is 14 amino acids. J lost 7 bases, V lost 1 base, and 2 bases had no gene match. In germline, CDR1 is MNHNS, CDR2 SASEGT. For the CDR3, the DNA is TGTGCCAGCAGTGAAGGGACAGGGTTTGAAAAACTGTTTTTT. Amino acids: CASSEGTGFEKLFF.

This rearrangement joins TRBV4-3 to TRBJ1-2; 9 positions match TRBD1. The trim removed 3 bases at V and 5 bases at J, leaving 7 bases unmatched. Germline V gene data show CDR1 as LGHNA and CDR2 as YSLEER. The CDR3 runs to 15 residues. The CDR3: CASSQSDRGAYGYTF. CDR3 nucleotides: TGCGCCAGCAGCCAGTCGGACAGGGGCGCTTATGGCTACACCTTC.

The CDR3 nucleotides read TGCGCCAGCAGCTCCGACGGGAACTTCTACGAGCAGTACTTC. This encodes CASSSDGNFYEQYF. V usage is TRBV5-1 and J usage is TRBJ2-7, with D possibly matching TRBD2 (5 bases). Trimming shortened V by 3 bases and J by 3 bases, and 13 bases separated the two germline ends. Germline loops: CDR1 SGHRS, CDR2 YFSETQ. The length of the CDR3 is 14 residues.

The chain couples TRBV2 to TRBJ1-4; 7 bases map to TRBD1. This CDR3 comprises 15 residues. Trimming removed 5 bases from V and 4 bases from J; junction bases left unmatched: 7. Germline values: CDR1 SNHLY, CDR2 FYNNEI. CDR3 bases: TGTGCCAGCAGTCCCCTCGGGACAGATAATGAAAAACTGTTTTTT. Encoded protein: CASSPLGTDNEKLFF.

The chain has TRBV4-2 and TRBJ2-3; 11 bases map to TRBD2. Germline V gene lookup returns CDR1 LGHNA and CDR2 YNFKEQ. The V gene end was trimmed by 6 bases and the J gene end by 1 base; junction bases not matched to a gene: 6. The CDR3 runs to 16 residues. CDR3 bases: TGTGCCAGCAGGGGTCATAGCGGGGGGGGCACAGATACGCAGTATTTT. Amino acids: CASRGHSGGGTDTQYF.

The chain is built from TRBV5-1 and TRBJ2-3, with 8 bases lining up with TRBD1. The CDR3 loop spans 14 amino acids. Germline lookup yields CDR1 SGHRS and CDR2 YFSETQ. The junction had 9 bases not matched to a gene; V was cut back by 2 bases and J by 10 bases. Here the CDR3 reads CASSFGQGADSQYF. Written as DNA, the CDR3 is TGCGCCAGCAGCTTCGGACAGGGAGCTGATTCGCAGTATTTT.

The chain has TRBV4-1 and TRBJ2-7, with D perhaps TRBD2 (6 bases). The V end was cut by 4 bases, the J end by 3 bases, with 10 bases between. The CDR3 is 13 residues long. Germline loops: CDR1 MGHRA, CDR2 YSYEKL. The CDR3 DNA follows: TGCGCCAGCAGCCGAGGGACTTTCTACGAGCAGTACTTC. Its protein product is CASSRGTFYEQYF.

This chain links TRBV7-6 with TRBJ2-3, with no clear D. Between the trimmed V and J ends, which lost 2 bases and 1 base, there was a span of 10 bases. The CDR3 covers 15 residues. CDR1 SGHVS and CDR2 FNYEAQ come from the germline V gene. CDR3 in DNA: TGTGCCAGCAGCTTATCTAGGCCAGGCACAGATACGCAGTATTTT. As protein: CASSLSRPGTDTQYF.

The rearrangement uses TRBV1 and TRBJ2-7; the table's D gene call, TRBD1, was not cross checked with the DNA. TRBV1 is marked as a pseudogene. The CDR3 has 17 amino acids. In DNA, the CDR3 is TGCACCAGCAGCCAAGATTTGGGGAGACAGGGTGTCTACGAGCAGTACTTC. It is translated as CTSSQDLGRQGVYEQYF.

The rearrangement joins TRBV7-9 to TRBJ2-7; maybe TRBD1 (5 bases). V lost 5 bases and J 4 bases, leaving 27 bases between the germline ends. CDR3 size: 18 residues. CDR1 SEHNR and CDR2 FQNEAQ come from the germline V gene (reference sequence). The CDR3 is CASSLTPLRTDPGYEQYF. CDR3 DNA sequence: TGTGCCAGCAGCCTTACACCATTACGGACCGATCCAGGGTACGAGCAGTACTTC. Supplemented by reference TRBV7-9 and TRBJ2-7, the full variable domain reads DTGVSQNPRHKITKRGQNVTFRCDPISEHNRLYWYRQTLGQGPEFLTYFQNEAQLEKSRLLSDRFSAERPKGSFSTLEIQRTEQGDSAMYLCASSLTPLRTDPGYEQYFGPGTRLTVT.

The chain employs TRBV4-3 and TRBJ2-3, with 10 bases matching TRBD1. The trim removed 0 bases at V and 0 bases at J, leaving 3 bases unmatched. Germline loops: CDR1 LGHNA, CDR2 YSLEER. The CDR3 covers 17 residues. The CDR3 DNA reads TGCGCCAGCAGCCAAGAGGGGACAGGGGATAGCACAGATACGCAGTATTTT. Translation gives CASSQEGTGDSTDTQYF.

This clone was recorded once. V is TRBV20-1 and J is TRBJ2-7, with D possibly matching TRBD2 (5 bases). The ends were cut back, 0 bases at V and 10 bases at J, with 10 bases in the middle. Germline lookup yields CDR1 DFQATT and CDR2 SNEGSKA (reference sequence). The CDR3 has 11 residues. The CDR3 region has the DNA TGCAGTGCTAGAGATTTGGGAGAACAGTACTTC. Translating it yields CSARDLGEQYF.

J is TRBJ1-6 and V is TRBV14; 8 bases agree with TRBD1. V gave up 4 bases and J gave up 8 bases; unmatched junction bases: 25. From germline, CDR1 is SGHDN and CDR2 FVKESK. The CDR3 runs 21 residues. The CDR3 DNA reads TGTGCCAGCAGCCCGGCCCCTAACGAGACAGGGGCCCCGTCGAGAGATTCACCCCTCCACTTT. Translation: CASSPAPNETGAPSRDSPLHF. The full variable domain, in which reference TRBV14 and TRBJ1-6 provide the parts outside the CDR3, is EAGVTQFPSHSVIEKGQTVTLRCDPISGHDNLYWYRRVMGKEIKFLLHFVKESKQDESGMPNNRFLAERTGGTYSTLKVQPAELEDSGVYFCASSPAPNETGAPSRDSPLHFGNGTRLTVT.

In its sample, this clone was seen a few times. The chain is built from TRBV11-1 and TRBJ2-3; TRBD1 matches 8 bases. V shed 4 bases, J shed 8 bases, and the junction held 8 bases outside the gene matches. Per germline, CDR1 SGHAT and CDR2 FQDESV (reference sequence). This CDR3 spans 14 amino acids. CDR3 loop: CASSSGTGRRTQYF. The DNA of the CDR3 is TGTGCCAGCAGCTCCGGGACAGGTCGCCGTACGCAGTATTTT.